The 30 T cell receptor beta chains below come from one sample, sequenced in a study of cytomegalovirus exposure and HLA in healthy donors. Primers included in the PCR were 60 Vbeta and 13 Jbeta primers. The protocol was immunoSEQ multiplex PCR, while the TCRdb copy is restricted to in-frame clones and leaves out a portion. The sample includes 150,000 to 180,000 clones, over 65% of them seen just once. The sequencing input was PBMCs. The receptors originated from a woman aged 35 to 49 in good health and CMV-seronegative.

The chain is built from TRBV2 and TRBJ1-2; no firm D call. Germline-derived CDR1 and CDR2 are SNHLY and FYNNEI. The CDR3 is 14 residues long. The V end lost 7 bases, the J end lost 8 bases, and 20 bases lay between the germline ends. CDR3 amino acids: CASNRGQRREGYTF. The CDR3 bases are TGTGCCAGCAATCGTGGGCAGAGAAGGGAGGGCTACACCTTC.

The rearrangement uses TRBV2 and TRBJ1-2; a possible D gene is TRBD1 (5 bases). The CDR3 extends over 15 amino acids. V lost 1 base and J 3 bases, leaving 12 bases between the germline ends. Germline-derived CDR1 and CDR2 are SNHLY and FYNNEI. This chain's CDR3 is CASSEGRDGYYGYTF. In DNA, the CDR3 is TGTGCCAGCAGTGAAGGGCGGGACGGTTACTATGGCTACACCTTC.

The gene calls are TRBV10-3 and TRBJ2-7; D is possibly TRBD1 (7 bases). Germline loops: CDR1 ENHRY, CDR2 SYGVKD. Trimming took 3 bases from V and 0 from J, leaving 18 bases between them. CDR3 length: 17 residues. CDR3 DNA: TGTGCCATCAGTGAAACGGCAGGGGGGCCGAGCTCCTACGAGCAGTACTTC. It translates to CAISETAGGPSSYEQYF.

V usage is TRBV10-1 and J usage is TRBJ2-1; TRBD1 aligns across 7 bases. Trimming removed 3 bases from V and 10 bases from J; junction bases left unmatched: 3. This CDR3 has 12 amino acids. Germline V gene data show CDR1 as WNHNN and CDR2 as SYGVQD (reference sequence). The CDR3, as DNA: TGCGCCAGCAGTGATTACAGGGGAGAGCAGTTCTTC. Its protein is CASSDYRGEQFF.

The chain has TRBV9 and TRBJ1-1; the D gene is possibly TRBD1 (5 bases). Germline CDR1 is SGDLS and CDR2 is YYNGEE. The CDR3 is 14 amino acids. V lost 4 bases and J 7 bases, leaving 17 bases between the germline ends. DNA for the CDR3: TGTGCCAGCAGCCCAAGGGGTGGAAATATTGAAGCTTTCTTT. It specifies CASSPRGGNIEAFF. Full variable domain (rest looked up from reference TRBV9 and TRBJ1-1): DSGVTQTPKHLITATGQRVTLRCSPRSGDLSVYWYQQSLDQGLQFLIQYYNGEERAKGNILERFSAQQFPDLHSELNLSSLELGDSALYFCASSPRGGNIEAFFGQGTRLTVV.

A few counts support this clone. The gene calls are TRBV6-1 and TRBJ2-2, with 8 bases aligning to TRBD1. J lost 0 bases, V lost 8 bases, and 2 bases had no gene match. The CDR3 spans 14 residues. CDR1 and CDR2 from the germline V gene are MNHNS and SASEGT. The CDR3 is CASGDRPNTGELFF. The CDR3 nucleotides are TGTGCCAGCGGGGACAGGCCGAACACCGGGGAGCTGTTTTTT.

A single count supports this clone. This rearrangement joins TRBV9 to TRBJ2-2; weak D call: TRBD2 (7 bases). The V and J ends lost 3 bases and 2 bases respectively, with 17 bases between them. This CDR3 contains 17 residues. The germline V gene has CDR1 SGDLS and CDR2 YYNGEE. The CDR3 here is CASSARGASGNTGELFF. The CDR3 DNA reads as TGTGCCAGCAGCGCCCGGGGGGCTAGCGGAAACACCGGGGAGCTGTTTTTT.

This clone has more than one count but fewer than ten. A far more abundant clone sits one base away, making this likely a read error. The rearrangement uses TRBV30 and TRBJ2-1, with 7 bases fitting TRBD2. V lost 0 bases, J lost 9 bases, and 5 bases stayed unmatched. CDR1 GTSNPN and CDR2 SVGIG come from the germline V gene (reference sequence). The CDR3 runs to 13 residues. CDR3 region: CAWSVRENTEQFF. In DNA form, the CDR3 reads TGTGCCTGGAGTGTGCGGGAGAACACTGAGCAGTTCTTC.

CDR3 in amino acids: CASSLGSYEQYF. The CDR3 DNA is TGTGCCAGCAGCTTAGGGAGCTACGAGCAGTACTTC. The rearrangement joins TRBV7-9 to TRBJ2-7; D is unclear. The germline CDR1 and CDR2 sequences are SEHNR and FQNEAQ (reference sequence). The CDR3 length is 12 residues. Trimming took 1 base from V and 3 from J, leaving 4 bases between them. Full variable domain (missing parts from reference TRBV7-9 and TRBJ2-7): DTGVSQNPRHKITKRGQNVTFRCDPISEHNRLYWYRQTLGQGPEFLTYFQNEAQLEKSRLLSDRFSAERPKGSFSTLEIQRTEQGDSAMYLCASSLGSYEQYFGPGTRLTVT.

This chain joins TRBV19 and TRBJ1-1, with D perhaps matching TRBD1 (6 bases). CDR1 and CDR2 (germline): LNHDA, SQIVND (reference sequence). The CDR3 is made up of 12 amino acids. Trimming took 5 bases from V and 9 from J, leaving 13 bases between them. Here the CDR3 DNA reads TGTGCCAGTAGTGTACAGGACAGTAAAGCTTTCTTT. Translation gives CASSVQDSKAFF.

This clone has just one count. The identical CDR3 is also encoded by other nucleotide sequences in the sample. This chain links TRBV29-1 with TRBJ2-7, with 9 bases fitting TRBD1. Losses at the gene ends were 7 bases for V and 6 bases for J; bases not matched to a gene: 10. This CDR3 comprises 13 residues. CDR1 is SQVTM and CDR2 is ANQGSEA in the germline V gene. CDR3 in DNA: TGCAGCGGGGGGACAGGGACCGGGGGCGAGCAGTACTTC. Encoded protein: CSGGTGTGGEQYF.

The V gene is TRBV2, the J gene TRBJ2-7, with 7 bases fitting TRBD1. V lost 7 bases and J lost 7; bases outside the gene matches: 13. The CDR3 extends over 14 amino acids. Germline CDR1 is SNHLY and CDR2 is FYNNEI. The CDR3 here is CASIKTGRASEQYF. CDR3 sequence (DNA): TGTGCCAGCATCAAGACAGGGCGCGCGAGTGAGCAGTACTTC.

For this clone: The sample holds other DNA sequences that translate to the same CDR3. This CDR3 is CSGGILNTEAFF. The CDR3 bases are TGCAGCGGAGGGATATTGAACACTGAAGCTTTCTTT. The rearrangement joins TRBV29-1 to TRBJ1-1; D is undetermined. V lost 7 bases, J lost 0 bases, and 9 bases lay in between. Germline V CDR1 and CDR2: SQVTM, ANQGSEA. CDR3 size: 12 residues. Full variable domain (remainder filled in from reference TRBV29-1 and TRBJ1-1): SAVISQKPSRDICQRGTSLTIQCQVDSQVTMMFWYRQQPGQSLTLIATANQGSEATYESGFVIDKFPISRPNLTFSTLTVSNMSPEDSSIYLCSGGILNTEAFFGQGTRLTVV.

The gene calls are TRBV2 and TRBJ1-5; D is perhaps TRBD1 (6 bases). Trimming took off 3 bases at V and 6 bases at J, with 9 bases between the two ends. This CDR3 region has 13 residues. Per the germline V gene, CDR1 is SNHLY and CDR2 is FYNNEI. The CDR3 protein is CASSERGFQPQHF. CDR3 DNA: TGTGCCAGCAGTGAGAGGGGGTTTCAGCCCCAGCATTTT. The variable domain in full, completed from reference TRBV2 and TRBJ1-5, reads EPEVTQTPSHQVTQMGQEVILRCVPISNHLYFYWYRQILGQKVEFLVSFYNNEISEKSEIFDDQFSVERPDGSNFTLKIRSTKLEDSAMYFCASSERGFQPQHFGDGTRLSIL.

J is TRBJ2-7 and V is TRBV5-1; no firm D call. V was trimmed by 1 base and J by 3 bases, leaving 2 bases between them. CDR3 length: 11 residues. Germline loops: CDR1 SGHRS, CDR2 YFSETQ. The CDR3: CASSLHYEQYF. In DNA, the CDR3 is TGCGCCAGCAGCTTGCACTACGAGCAGTACTTC.

The V gene is TRBV28, the J gene TRBJ2-1, with 10 bases lining up with TRBD1. The CDR3 is 15 residues long. The germline V gene has CDR1 MDHEN and CDR2 SYDVKM. V lost 7 bases to trimming and J lost 9 bases; unmatched junction nucleotides: 12. The CDR3 is CASITEGQGFGEQFF. CDR3 nucleotide sequence: TGTGCCAGCATCACAGAGGGACAGGGGTTCGGTGAGCAGTTCTTC.

This rearrangement joins TRBV5-4 to TRBJ2-7, with TRBD2 identical over 8 bases. Germline loops: CDR1 SGHNT, CDR2 YYREEE (reference sequence). The CDR3 runs 13 residues. The V segment lost 4 bases and the J segment 10 bases; nucleotides outside the gene matches: 10. The CDR3 nucleotides read TGTGCCAGCAGCGGGAGTGGGACTAGGCATCAGTACTTC. Protein product: CASSGSGTRHQYF. The full variable domain, completed using reference TRBV5-4 and TRBJ2-7, is ETGVTQSPTHLIKTRGQQVTLRCSSQSGHNTVSWYQQALGQGPQFIFQYYREEENGRGNFPPRFSGLQFPNYSSELNVNALELDDSALYLCASSGSGTRHQYFGPGTRLTVT.

The chain links TRBV5-8 to TRBJ1-1; TRBD1 matches at 11 bases. Germline lookup yields CDR1 SGHTS and CDR2 YDEGEE. With V trimmed by 3 bases and J by 5 bases, 6 bases remained unmatched. The CDR3 is 15 residues long. Here the CDR3 DNA reads TGTGCCAGCAGCTCTGGGACAGGGGGTTGGACTGAAGCTTTCTTT. The encoded protein is CASSSGTGGWTEAFF.

This rearrangement joins TRBV27 to TRBJ1-6, with TRBD1 matching 7 bases. With 6 bases clipped from V and 7 bases from J, the junction kept 15 bases outside the gene matches. The CDR3 loop spans 17 amino acids. Germline loops: CDR1 MNHEY, CDR2 SMNVEV (reference sequence). The CDR3 protein is CASSKQNRDSLNSPLHF. The CDR3 nucleotides read TGTGCCAGCAGCAAACAGAACCGGGACAGTTTAAATTCACCCCTCCACTTT.

The chain uses TRBV2 and TRBJ1-2; the D gene is possibly TRBD1 (6 bases). Germline CDR1 SNHLY, CDR2 FYNNEI. The germline V and J ends were trimmed by 7 bases and 8 bases, with 20 bases remaining between them. The CDR3 contains 14 residues. CDR3 in DNA: TGTGCCAGCATGGGGGTGGGGGCTCCGGGCGGCTACACCTTC. It encodes CASMGVGAPGGYTF.

This clone was counted a single time. This rearrangement joins TRBV5-1 to TRBJ2-5, with a weak D call TRBD2 (6 bases). Trimming shortened V by 6 bases and J by 5 bases, and 26 bases separated the two germline ends. Looked up from germline, CDR1 is SGHRS and CDR2 is YFSETQ. The CDR3 has 17 amino acids. The CDR3 DNA sequence: TGCGCCAGCAAGGAGGGGAAGTCAAGTTTTATGTGGGAGACCCAGTACTTC. Amino acids: CASKEGKSSFMWETQYF.

The rearrangement joins TRBV9 to TRBJ2-6, with 8 bases aligning to TRBD1. This CDR3 is built from 18 residues. The V gene's germline CDR1 is SGDLS and CDR2 YYNGEE. The J segment lost 3 bases and the V segment lost 4 bases, leaving 12 bases of the junction unmatched. CDR3 DNA sequence: TGTGCCAGCAGCTCTCCTGGGGACAGGAGGTATGGGGCCAACGTCCTGACTTTC. Translation gives CASSSPGDRRYGANVLTF.

A few counts support this clone. CDR3 DNA sequence: TGTGCCAGCAGAGCACGGGGGAGGGGCACTGAAGCTTTCTTT. This gives the protein CASRARGRGTEAFF. V and J are TRBV28 and TRBJ1-1; TRBD1 is a possible D gene (5 bases). This CDR3 has 14 residues. The germline V gene encodes CDR1 MDHEN and CDR2 SYDVKM. Trimming shortened V by 6 bases and J by 4 bases, and 15 bases separated the two germline ends. The whole variable domain, remainder taken from reference TRBV28 and TRBJ1-1, is DVKVTQSSRYLVKRTGEKVFLECVQDMDHENMFWYRQDPGLGLRLIYFSYDVKMKEKGDIPEGYSVSREKKERFSLILESASTNQTSMYLCASRARGRGTEAFFGQGTRLTVV.

This chain connects TRBV5-1 to TRBJ2-1; no definite D call. V was clipped by 0 bases and J by 1 base, with 5 bases between them. CDR1 is SGHRS and CDR2 is YFSETQ in the germline V gene. The CDR3 runs 14 residues. The CDR3 is CASSLVTSYNEQFF. Written as DNA, the CDR3 is TGCGCCAGCAGCTTGGTAACATCCTACAATGAGCAGTTCTTC.

The J gene is TRBJ2-7, the V gene TRBV27; D is perhaps TRBD1 (6 bases). The CDR3 covers 14 residues. Germline values: CDR1 MNHEY, CDR2 SMNVEV (reference sequence). Trimming removed 2 bases at V and 4 bases at J, with 12 bases between. This CDR3 reads CASSLQGWGYEQYF. The CDR3 region has the DNA TGTGCCAGCAGTTTACAGGGGTGGGGTTACGAGCAGTACTTC.

The chain joins TRBV4-1 to TRBJ2-3, with TRBD2 matching over 9 bases. Germline V lookup: CDR1 MGHRA, CDR2 YSYEKL. Germline trimming cut 5 bases from V and 0 bases from J; bases unmatched to any gene: 3. The CDR3 contains 15 residues. CDR3 amino acids: CASSGLAGSTDTQYF. The DNA for the CDR3 is TGCGCCAGCAGCGGGCTAGCGGGGAGCACAGATACGCAGTATTTT.

This chain connects TRBV2 to TRBJ1-1; D is unresolved. The CDR3 is 14 residues long. Per germline, CDR1 SNHLY and CDR2 FYNNEI. V was cut by 6 bases and J by 2 bases, with 13 bases left in between. For the CDR3, the DNA is TGTGCCAGCAGGGCAGATAATGGCAACACTGAAGCTTTCTTT. Its translation is CASRADNGNTEAFF.

As DNA, the CDR3 is TGTGCCAGCAGTGCGACAGGGAGCACTGAAGCTTTCTTT. Translated: CASSATGSTEAFF. The chain uses TRBV6-4 and TRBJ1-1, with 7 bases identical to TRBD1. Germline lookup yields CDR1 MRHNA and CDR2 SNTAGT. The CDR3 covers 13 residues. V lost 4 bases to trimming and J lost 4 bases; unmatched junction nucleotides: 3.

This sequence joins TRBV5-1 and TRBJ2-7, with D unclear. V gave up 4 bases and J gave up 0 bases, with 14 bases separating them. Germline CDR1 and CDR2: SGHRS and YFSETQ. There are 15 residues in the CDR3. The CDR3 spells CASSPETPGSYEQYF. The DNA of the CDR3 is TGCGCCAGCAGCCCGGAGACCCCGGGCTCCTACGAGCAGTACTTC.

This clone showed up just once. The chain employs TRBV2 and TRBJ1-1; D is possibly TRBD1 (5 bases). CDR1 is SNHLY, CDR2 FYNNEI, per germline. The CDR3 length is 14 residues. V dropped 1 base and J dropped 4 bases, with 10 bases sitting between them. As DNA, the CDR3 is TGTGCCAGCAGTGAAGGGGGGGTTGGCACTGAAGCTTTCTTT. It translates to CASSEGGVGTEAFF. Complete variable domain (other parts from reference TRBV2 and TRBJ1-1): EPEVTQTPSHQVTQMGQEVILRCVPISNHLYFYWYRQILGQKVEFLVSFYNNEISEKSEIFDDQFSVERPDGSNFTLKIRSTKLEDSAMYFCASSEGGVGTEAFFGQGTRLTVV.